These T cell receptor beta chains were read from a single sample in a study of CD8+ T cells in alopecia areata. The method was immunoSEQ multiplex PCR; TCRdb's version includes in-frame clones alone and lacks a portion of them. The sample contains roughly 100,000 clones, more than 75% of which appear only once. Source: CD8+ T cells sorted from blood, taken around week 30, from a patient treated with tofacitinib. These receptors all stem from a human donor with alopecia areata. Both conserved end residues are trimmed from each CDR3. Each record gives: J gene, V gene, clone size, CDR3 protein. For some rows the clone size is stated as once, few or many, or as a class when expanded; others skip it.

TRBJ2-7,TRBV19,.,ASSFGYEQY
TRBJ2-2,TRBV6-6,once,ASSLQGLGDGELF
.,TRBV7-9,.,ASSLGPLAAYEQY
TRBJ1-4,TRBV27,.,ASALEAGGASSEKLF
TRBJ2-7,TRBV7-6,.,ASSSRDSEQY
TRBJ1-5,TRBV10-3,.,AIRPGGPQH
TRBJ2-2,TRBV11-3,.,ASSQTGELF
TRBJ2-7,TRBV7-8,.,ASSLGAYEQY
TRBJ1-1,TRBV27,.,ASSLEGTGGTEAF
TRBJ2-3,TRBV4-1,once,ASSQEPPPIAGAWSSDTQY
TRBJ2-4,TRBV7-9,few,ASSLVGHIQY
TRBJ2-7,TRBV10-3,.,AISESMTSYSYEQY
TRBJ2-1,TRBV5-5,.,ASSLAGSQQF
TRBJ1-1,TRBV7-9,.,ASSFGDRGIWNTEAF
TRBJ1-1,TRBV12-5,.,ASGLVSKNTEAF
TRBJ2-1,TRBV9,.,ASSVEAGFRAEYNEQF
TRBJ2-2,TRBV7-9,.,ASSYGTGGSGELF
TRBJ2-7,TRBV29-1,few,SVEGGDRPSYEQY
TRBJ2-2,TRBV7-9,.,ASSYGSGELF
TRBJ1-5,TRBV7-9,.,ASSYSGGYQPQH
TRBJ2-1,TRBV27,.,ASKWSGNGNEQF
TRBJ2-5,TRBV7-9,.,ASSLMIAGAQETQY
TRBJ2-2,TRBV29-1,few,SVEGLGTGSTGELF
TRBJ2-3,TRBV30,.,AWEPGLADTDTQY
TRBJ2-5,TRBV27,.,ASSLFRGETQY
TRBJ2-1,TRBV7-9,.,ASNLTGAVAGGNEQF
TRBJ1-1,TRBV4-1,.,ASSHQGRGLNTEAF
TRBJ1-2,TRBV29-1,.,SVDSYGYT
TRBJ1-1,TRBV5-1,.,ASSPEEGWNTEAF
.,TRBV27,.,ASSARDRGNDEQY
TRBJ2-1,TRBV7-3,.,ASSLTPANNEQF
TRBJ2-3,TRBV19,.,ASSNSGRGTDTQY
TRBJ1-2,TRBV7-2,.,ASSLSQDGYT
TRBJ1-4,TRBV9,.,ASSGDLGYTNEKLF
TRBJ2-7,TRBV18,.,ASSRTGRSSYEQY
TRBJ1-5,TRBV5-8,.,ASSLVGTDNQPQH
TRBJ1-1,TRBV6-5,.,ASSYFLGTNTEAF
TRBJ2-3,TRBV5-4,.,ASSSALNTDTQY
TRBJ2-4,TRBV10-1,.,ASSPDREAKNIQY
TRBJ2-2,TRBV10-2,.,ASSEPRRVITGELF
TRBJ1-4,TRBV29-1,.,SVVKAGKLF
TRBJ2-7,TRBV7-9,.,ASSPGPYEQY
TRBJ2-3,TRBV27,.,ASSWTGPSDTQY
TRBJ1-1,TRBV30,.,AWSVGEFTF
TRBJ2-3,TRBV29-1,.,SAEGTGDTDTQY
TRBJ2-7,TRBV4-1,few,ASSQLDTGLASEQY
TRBJ1-1,TRBV9,.,ASSAEGGGLDTEAF
TRBJ2-1,TRBV7-6,.,ASGDLAGGYNEQF
TRBJ1-4,TRBV7-6,.,ASSPETWTNLF
TRBJ2-4,TRBV27,.,ATLEDGGTGAKNIQY
TRBJ2-7,TRBV27,.,ASSSWGRGEQY
TRBJ2-7,TRBV27,once,ASSLAGTYEQY
TRBJ2-3,TRBV30,.,AWSTRTSRQADTQY
TRBJ2-1,TRBV28,.,ASSTPSGARAYNEQF